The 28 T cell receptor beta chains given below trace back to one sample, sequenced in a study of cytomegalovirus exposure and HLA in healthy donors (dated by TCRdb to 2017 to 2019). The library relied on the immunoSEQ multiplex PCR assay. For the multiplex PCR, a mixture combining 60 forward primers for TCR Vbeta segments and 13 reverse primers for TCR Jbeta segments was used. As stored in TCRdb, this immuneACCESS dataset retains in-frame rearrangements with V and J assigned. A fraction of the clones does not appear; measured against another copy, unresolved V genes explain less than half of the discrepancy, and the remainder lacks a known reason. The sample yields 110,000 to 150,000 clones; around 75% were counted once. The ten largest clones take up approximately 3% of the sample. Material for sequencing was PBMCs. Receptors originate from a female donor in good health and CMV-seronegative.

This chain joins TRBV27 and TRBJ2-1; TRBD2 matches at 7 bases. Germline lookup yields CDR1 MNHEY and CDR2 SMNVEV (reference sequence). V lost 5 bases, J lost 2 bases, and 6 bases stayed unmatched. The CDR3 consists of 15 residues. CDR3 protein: CASSGRGLTYNEQFF. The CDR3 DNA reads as TGTGCCAGCAGTGGGAGGGGTCTCACCTACAATGAGCAGTTCTTC.

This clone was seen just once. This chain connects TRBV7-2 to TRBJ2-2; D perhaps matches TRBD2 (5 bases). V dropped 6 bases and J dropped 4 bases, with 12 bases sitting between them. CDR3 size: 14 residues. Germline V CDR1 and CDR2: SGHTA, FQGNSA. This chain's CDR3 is CASRKRSGTGELFF. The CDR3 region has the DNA TGTGCCAGCAGAAAGCGGTCGGGCACCGGGGAGCTGTTTTTT.

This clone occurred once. The CDR3: CASSEFPLAPYEQYF. As DNA, the CDR3 is TGTGCCAGCAGTGAATTCCCACTAGCCCCCTACGAGCAGTACTTC. The V and J genes are TRBV6-1 and TRBJ2-7; D is possibly TRBD2 (6 bases). This CDR3 spans 15 amino acids. Germline V gene lookup returns CDR1 MNHNS and CDR2 SASEGT. Trimming cost V 2 bases and J 2 bases, with 13 bases left between them.

The CDR3 bases are TGCAGCGTTACGGGAGAGGGTAAAAAGACCCAGTACTTC. Encoded protein: CSVTGEGKKTQYF. The chain recombines TRBV29-1 with TRBJ2-5; weak D call: TRBD2 (6 bases). Germline CDR1 reads SQVTM; CDR2 reads ANQGSEA. CDR3 length: 13 amino acids. V was shortened by 5 bases and J by 6 bases, with 16 bases between the two germline ends.

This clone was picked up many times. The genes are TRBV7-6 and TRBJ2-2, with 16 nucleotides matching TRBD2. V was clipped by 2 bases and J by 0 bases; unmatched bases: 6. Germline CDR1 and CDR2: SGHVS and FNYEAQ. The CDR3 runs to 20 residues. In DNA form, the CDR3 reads TGTGCCAGCAGCTTACCAGTCGGGACTAGCGGGGGGGCGAACACCGGGGAGCTGTTTTTT. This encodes CASSLPVGTSGGANTGELFF.

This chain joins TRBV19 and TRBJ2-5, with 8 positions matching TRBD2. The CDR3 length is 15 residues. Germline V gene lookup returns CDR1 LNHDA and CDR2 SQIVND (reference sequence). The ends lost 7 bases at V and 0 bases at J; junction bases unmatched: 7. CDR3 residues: CASTNSGSHQETQYF. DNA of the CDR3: TGTGCCAGTACCAACAGCGGGAGCCACCAAGAGACCCAGTACTTC.

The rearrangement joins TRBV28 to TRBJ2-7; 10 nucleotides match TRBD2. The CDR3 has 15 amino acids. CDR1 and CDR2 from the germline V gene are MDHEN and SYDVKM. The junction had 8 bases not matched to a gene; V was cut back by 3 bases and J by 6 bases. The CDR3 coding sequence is TGTGCCAGCAGTTTCGGCCTAGCGGGGGTAGTCGAGCAGTACTTC. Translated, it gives CASSFGLAGVVEQYF.

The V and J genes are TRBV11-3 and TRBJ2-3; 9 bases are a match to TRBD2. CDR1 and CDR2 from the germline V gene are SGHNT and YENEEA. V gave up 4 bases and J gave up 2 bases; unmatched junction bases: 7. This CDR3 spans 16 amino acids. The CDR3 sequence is CASSSPSGMATDTQYF. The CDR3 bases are TGTGCCAGCAGCTCGCCTAGCGGGATGGCCACAGATACGCAGTATTTT.

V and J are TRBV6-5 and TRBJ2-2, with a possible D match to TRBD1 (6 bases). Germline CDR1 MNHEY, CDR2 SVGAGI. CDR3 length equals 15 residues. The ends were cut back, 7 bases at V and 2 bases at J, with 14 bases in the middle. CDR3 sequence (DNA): TGTGCCAGCACTCCCGGGACACCCAACACCGGGGAGCTGTTTTTT. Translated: CASTPGTPNTGELFF.

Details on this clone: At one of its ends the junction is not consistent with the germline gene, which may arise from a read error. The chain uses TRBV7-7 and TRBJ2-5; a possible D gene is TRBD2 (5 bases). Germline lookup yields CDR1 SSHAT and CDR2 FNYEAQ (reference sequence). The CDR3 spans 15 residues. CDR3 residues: CASSLTLSGWETQYF. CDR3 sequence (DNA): TGTGCTAGCAGCCTCACACTCTCGGGGTGGGAGACCCAGTACTTC.

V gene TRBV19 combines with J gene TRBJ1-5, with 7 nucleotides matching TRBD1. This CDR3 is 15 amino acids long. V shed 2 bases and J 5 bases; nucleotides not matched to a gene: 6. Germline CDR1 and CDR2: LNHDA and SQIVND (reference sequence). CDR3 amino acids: CASSIRQGSDQPQHF. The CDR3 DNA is TGTGCCAGTAGTATACGACAGGGATCGGATCAGCCCCAGCATTTT.

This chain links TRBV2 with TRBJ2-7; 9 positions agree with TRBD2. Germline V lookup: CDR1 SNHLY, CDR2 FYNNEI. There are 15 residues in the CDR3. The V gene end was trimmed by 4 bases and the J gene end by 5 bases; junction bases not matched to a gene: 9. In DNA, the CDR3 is TGTGCCAGCAGTGGGAGTCTAGCGGGAAAGAACGAGCAGTACTTC. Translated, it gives CASSGSLAGKNEQYF.

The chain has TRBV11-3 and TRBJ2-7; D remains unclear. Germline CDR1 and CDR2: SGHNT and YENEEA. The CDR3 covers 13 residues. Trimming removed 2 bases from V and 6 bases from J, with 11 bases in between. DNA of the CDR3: TGTGCCAGCAGCTTAATAAATAAAGCCGAGCAGTACTTC. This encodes CASSLINKAEQYF.

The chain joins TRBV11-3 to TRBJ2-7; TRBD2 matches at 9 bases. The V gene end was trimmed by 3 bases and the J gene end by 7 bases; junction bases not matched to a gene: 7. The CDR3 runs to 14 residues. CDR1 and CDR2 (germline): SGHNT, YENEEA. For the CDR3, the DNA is TGTGCCAGCAGCTTTGCGGGAGGGCCTTGGGAGCAGTACTTC. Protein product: CASSFAGGPWEQYF.

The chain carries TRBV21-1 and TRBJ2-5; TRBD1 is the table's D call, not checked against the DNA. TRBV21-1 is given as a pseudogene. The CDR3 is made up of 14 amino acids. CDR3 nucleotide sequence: TGTGCCAGCAGCCCCCCCATGGGCACCGAGACCCAGTACTTC. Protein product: CASSPPMGTETQYF.

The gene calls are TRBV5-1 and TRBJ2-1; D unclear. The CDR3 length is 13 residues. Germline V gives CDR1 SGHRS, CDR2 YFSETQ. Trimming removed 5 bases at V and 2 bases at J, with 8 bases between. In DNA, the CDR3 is TGCGCCAGCAGTGGGCCAGCCTACAATGAGCAGTTCTTC. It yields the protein CASSGPAYNEQFF.

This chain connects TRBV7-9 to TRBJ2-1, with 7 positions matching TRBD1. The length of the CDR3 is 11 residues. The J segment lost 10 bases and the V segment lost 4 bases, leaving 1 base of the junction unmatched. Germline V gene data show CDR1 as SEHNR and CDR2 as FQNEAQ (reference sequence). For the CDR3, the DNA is TGTGCCAGCAGCTACAGGGGAGAGCAGTTCTTC. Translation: CASSYRGEQFF.

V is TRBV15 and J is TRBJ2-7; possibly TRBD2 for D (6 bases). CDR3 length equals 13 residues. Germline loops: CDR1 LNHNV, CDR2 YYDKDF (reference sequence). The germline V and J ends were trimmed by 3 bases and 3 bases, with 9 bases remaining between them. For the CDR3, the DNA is TGTGCCACCAGCAGGACCGGGGGCTACGAGCAGTACTTC. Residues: CATSRTGGYEQYF.

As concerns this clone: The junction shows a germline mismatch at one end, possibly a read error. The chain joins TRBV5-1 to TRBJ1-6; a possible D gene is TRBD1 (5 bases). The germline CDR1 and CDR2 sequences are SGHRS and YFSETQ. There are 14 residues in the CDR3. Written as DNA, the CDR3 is TGCGCCAGCAGGTTGGACACACATAATTCACCCCTCCACTTT. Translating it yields CASRLDTHNSPLHF.

The CDR3 spells CASSPRQGAPNYGYTF. CDR3 DNA: TGTGCCAGCAGTCCGAGACAGGGGGCTCCTAACTATGGCTACACCTTC. The genes are TRBV27 and TRBJ1-2; TRBD1 matches at 10 bases. This CDR3 has 16 amino acids. Germline loops: CDR1 MNHEY, CDR2 SMNVEV (reference sequence). V was pared by 5 bases and J by 0 bases, with 6 bases of the junction left unmatched.

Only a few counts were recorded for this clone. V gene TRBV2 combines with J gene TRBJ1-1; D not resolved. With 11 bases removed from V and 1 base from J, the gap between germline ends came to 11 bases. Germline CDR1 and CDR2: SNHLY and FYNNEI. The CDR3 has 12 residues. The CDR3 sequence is CASGQRNTEAFF. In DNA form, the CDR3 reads TGTGCCTCTGGGCAGAGGAACACTGAAGCTTTCTTT.

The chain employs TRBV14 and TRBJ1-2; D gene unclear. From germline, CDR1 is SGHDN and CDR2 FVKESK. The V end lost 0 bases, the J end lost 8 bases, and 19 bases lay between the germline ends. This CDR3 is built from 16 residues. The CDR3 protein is CASSQEPIFLRRGYTF. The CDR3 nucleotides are TGTGCCAGCAGCCAAGAGCCCATCTTTCTTCGGCGGGGCTACACCTTC.

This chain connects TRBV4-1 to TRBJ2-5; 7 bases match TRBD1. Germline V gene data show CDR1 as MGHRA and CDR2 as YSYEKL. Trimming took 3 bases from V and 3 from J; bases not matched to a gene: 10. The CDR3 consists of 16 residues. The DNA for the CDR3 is TGCGCCAGCAGCCACCCCCAAGGGACAGCAAAAGAGACCCAGTACTTC. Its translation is CASSHPQGTAKETQYF.

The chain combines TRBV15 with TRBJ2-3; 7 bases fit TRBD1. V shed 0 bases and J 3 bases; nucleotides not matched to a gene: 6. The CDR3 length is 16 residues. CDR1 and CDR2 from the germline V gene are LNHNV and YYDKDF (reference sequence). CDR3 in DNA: TGTGCCACCAGCAGAGATTACCAGGGGGAAACAGATACGCAGTATTTT. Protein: CATSRDYQGETDTQYF.

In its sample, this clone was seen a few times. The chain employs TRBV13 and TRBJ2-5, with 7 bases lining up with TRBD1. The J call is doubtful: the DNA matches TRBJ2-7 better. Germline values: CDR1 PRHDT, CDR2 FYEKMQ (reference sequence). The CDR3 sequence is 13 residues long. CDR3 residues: CASSRDRTYEQYF. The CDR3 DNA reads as TGTGCCAGCAGCAGGGACAGAACCTACGAGCAGTACTTC.

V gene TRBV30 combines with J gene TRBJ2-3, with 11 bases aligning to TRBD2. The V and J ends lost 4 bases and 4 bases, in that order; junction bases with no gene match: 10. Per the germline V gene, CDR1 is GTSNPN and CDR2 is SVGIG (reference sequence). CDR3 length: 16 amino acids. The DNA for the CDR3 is TGTGCCTGGAAACCGCTAGCGGGGGGTATTGCAGATACGCAGTATTTT. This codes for CAWKPLAGGIADTQYF.

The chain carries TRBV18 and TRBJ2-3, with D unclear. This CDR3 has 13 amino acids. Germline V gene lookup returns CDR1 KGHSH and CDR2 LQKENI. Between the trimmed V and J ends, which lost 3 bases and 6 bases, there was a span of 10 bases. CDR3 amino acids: CASSPSNADTQYF. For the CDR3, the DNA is TGTGCCAGCTCACCTTCTAATGCCGATACGCAGTATTTT.

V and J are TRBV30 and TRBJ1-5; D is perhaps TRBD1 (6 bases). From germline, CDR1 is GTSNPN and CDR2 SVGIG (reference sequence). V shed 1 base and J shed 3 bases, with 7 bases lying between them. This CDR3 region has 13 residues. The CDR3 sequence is CAWSDRDNQPQHF. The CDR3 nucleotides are TGTGCCTGGAGTGACAGGGACAATCAGCCCCAGCATTTT. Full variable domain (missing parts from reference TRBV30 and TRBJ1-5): SQTIHQWPATLVQPVGSPLSLECTVEGTSNPNLYWYRQAAGRGLQLLFYSVGIGQISSEVPQNLSASRPQDRQFILSSKKLLLSDSGFYLCAWSDRDNQPQHFGDGTRLSIL.